This T cell receptor (beta chain) was found in a study of patients and donors after allogeneic stem cell transplantation. This clonotype occurred a few times. Each CDR3 protein is one row after TCRdb ran MiXCR on the RT-PCR reads. The sample records about 960,000 distinct CDR3 sequences, roughly 17% being singletons. The sample taken for sequencing was blood, either unsorted or a sorted T cell fraction (not recorded which). The source of this sequence is a human donor who was either an allogeneic HSCT recipient or a stem cell or donor lymphocyte infusion donor (not recorded which). It is not recorded whose cells these are; they may come from a transplant donor.

The CDR3 sequence: CATSDPSLGQYF. CDR3 bases: TGTGCCACCAGTGATCCCTCACTCGGGCAGTACTTC. V and J are TRBV24-1 and TRBJ2-7; no clear D. The germline V gene encodes CDR1 KGHDR and CDR2 SFDVKD. Trimming left V 3 bases short and J 9 bases short, with 11 bases between. The CDR3 is 12 amino acids.